This entry concerns a single TCR beta chain. The Seattle site enrolled patients during active infection and followed them longitudinally. Sequenced by immunoSEQ multiplex PCR; TCRdb stores in-frame clones only, minus some. In the table there are 150,000 to 200,000 clones, approximately 85% of which are singletons. This sample is drawn from a study of blood T cell repertoires in COVID-19. Germline V gene lookup returns CDR1 SGHRS and CDR2 YFSETQ. V was clipped by 0 bases and J by 4 bases, with 16 bases between them. This CDR3 comprises 16 residues. The source material was peripheral blood. The chain recombines TRBV5-1 with TRBJ2-5; D perhaps matches TRBD1 (5 bases). This sequence originates from a man older than 75 with COVID-19, enrolled during active disease. Here the CDR3 reads CASSLASRSQGETQYF. DNA for the CDR3: TGCGCCAGCAGCTTGGCATCCCGGTCCCAGGGAGAGACCCAGTACTTC.